The 15 T cell receptor beta chains below come from one sample, sequenced in a study of shared clonotypes between healthy human individuals. The data were produced by immunoSEQ multiplex PCR, yet TCRdb's version contains in-frame clones alone and is incomplete. The table includes roughly 2 million clones, roughly 96% detected once. The sample consisted of naive CD4+ T cells sorted from blood. Stated subset: CD45RA+ positively selected. These receptors were taken from a man aged 18 to 29 in good health.

This rearrangement joins TRBV2 to TRBJ2-7; 8 bases are a match to TRBD1. The CDR3 has 14 amino acids. Trimming cost V 8 bases and J 0 bases; bases outside gene matches: 6. The germline CDR1 and CDR2 sequences are SNHLY and FYNNEI. The CDR3 region has the DNA TGTGCCAGCCGAACAGGGGGGATCTCCTACGAGCAGTACTTC. Translated, it gives CASRTGGISYEQYF.

The chain has TRBV30 and TRBJ2-5; tentatively, D is TRBD1 (6 bases). The germline V gene has CDR1 GTSNPN and CDR2 SVGIG (reference sequence). Deletions cut 1 base from V and 5 bases from J, with 11 bases between. The CDR3 covers 13 residues. CDR3 sequence reads: CAWSAGVEETQYF. In nucleotides, the CDR3 is TGTGCCTGGAGTGCAGGGGTGGAGGAGACCCAGTACTTC. Full variable domain (remainder filled in from reference TRBV30 and TRBJ2-5): SQTIHQWPATLVQPVGSPLSLECTVEGTSNPNLYWYRQAAGRGLQLLFYSVGIGQISSEVPQNLSASRPQDRQFILSSKKLLLSDSGFYLCAWSAGVEETQYFGPGTRLLVL.

CDR3 in DNA: TGTGCCAGCATTTCGGACGATAGCTATAATTCACCCCTCCACTTT. Translation gives CASISDDSYNSPLHF. The chain employs TRBV6-1 and TRBJ1-6, with unresolved D. CDR3 length equals 15 residues. Deletions cut 7 bases from V and 3 bases from J, with 13 bases between. Germline values: CDR1 MNHNS, CDR2 SASEGT.

A word on this clone: Other DNA variants within this sample encode the same CDR3. The chain employs TRBV5-6 and TRBJ2-5, with TRBD1 identical over 8 bases. The CDR3 has 15 amino acids. V shed 2 bases, J shed 0 bases, and the junction held 3 bases outside the gene matches. Germline V lookup: CDR1 SGHDT, CDR2 YYEEEE. This CDR3 is CASSFLDRDQETQYF. Here the CDR3 DNA reads TGTGCCAGCAGCTTCCTGGACAGGGACCAAGAGACCCAGTACTTC.

The rearrangement uses TRBV28 and TRBJ1-1; no clear D gene. Germline V gives CDR1 MDHEN, CDR2 SYDVKM. V was trimmed by 0 bases and J by 1 base, leaving 9 bases between them. The CDR3 covers 15 residues. The CDR3 sequence: CASSLWQEGNTEAFF. The CDR3 DNA reads TGTGCCAGCAGTTTATGGCAGGAAGGGAACACTGAAGCTTTCTTT. Full variable domain (missing parts from reference TRBV28 and TRBJ1-1): DVKVTQSSRYLVKRTGEKVFLECVQDMDHENMFWYRQDPGLGLRLIYFSYDVKMKEKGDIPEGYSVSREKKERFSLILESASTNQTSMYLCASSLWQEGNTEAFFGQGTRLTVV.

The genes are TRBV19 and TRBJ1-2, with D unclear. The V gene's germline CDR1 is LNHDA and CDR2 SQIVND (reference sequence). The CDR3 has 12 residues. Trimming removed 5 bases at V and 11 bases at J, with 15 bases between. CDR3 DNA: TGTGCCAGTAGTCCAAGGTCCCCCCAGTACACCTTC. The encoded protein is CASSPRSPQYTF.

Of note for this clone: One end of the junction is discordant with germline, which a read error may explain. The chain couples TRBV7-7 to TRBJ2-5, with 12 bases lining up with TRBD2. Per germline, CDR1 SSHAT and CDR2 FNYEAQ (reference sequence). The CDR3 contains 16 residues. The CDR3 region is CASSPLAGGVQETQYF. CDR3 nucleotide sequence: TGTGCTAGCAGCCCTCTAGCGGGGGGGGTTCAAGAGACCCAGTACTTC.

The chain couples TRBV2 to TRBJ2-7; unclear D gene. Germline-derived CDR1 and CDR2 are SNHLY and FYNNEI. Between the trimmed V and J ends, which lost 5 bases and 0 bases, there was a span of 11 bases. This CDR3 is 14 amino acids long. CDR3 amino acids: CASSPSSFSYEQYF. For the CDR3, the DNA is TGTGCCAGCAGTCCATCTAGTTTCTCCTACGAGCAGTACTTC. The whole variable domain, remainder taken from reference TRBV2 and TRBJ2-7, is EPEVTQTPSHQVTQMGQEVILRCVPISNHLYFYWYRQILGQKVEFLVSFYNNEISEKSEIFDDQFSVERPDGSNFTLKIRSTKLEDSAMYFCASSPSSFSYEQYFGPGTRLTVT.

As to this clone: At one boundary the junction diverges from the germline segment, which might be a read error. The gene calls are TRBV30 and TRBJ1-2; D unclear. CDR3 size: 11 residues. Germline assignment: CDR1 GTSNPN and CDR2 SVGIG (reference sequence). The CDR3, as DNA: TGTGCCGACGGCGATGGGCCTTCCCTCCTCTTC. As protein: CADGDGPSLLF.

The chain links TRBV2 to TRBJ2-5; no definite D call. The V gene lost 2 bases and the J gene lost 5 bases, with 15 bases spanning the gap. The V gene's germline CDR1 is SNHLY and CDR2 FYNNEI. CDR3 size: 15 residues. CDR3 nucleotide sequence: TGTGCCAGCAGTGAATTGGTTCATCAGGCCGAGACCCAGTACTTC. Translating gives CASSELVHQAETQYF.

The chain joins TRBV2 to TRBJ2-1, with a possible D match to TRBD1 (6 bases). Germline V gives CDR1 SNHLY, CDR2 FYNNEI. The CDR3 loop spans 12 amino acids. Trimming pared 4 bases from V and 10 bases from J, leaving 11 bases between. The CDR3 coding sequence is TGTGCCAGCAGTGGGGAACAGGGCGAGCAGTTCTTC. This sequence encodes CASSGEQGEQFF. The variable domain in full, completed from reference TRBV2 and TRBJ2-1, reads EPEVTQTPSHQVTQMGQEVILRCVPISNHLYFYWYRQILGQKVEFLVSFYNNEISEKSEIFDDQFSVERPDGSNFTLKIRSTKLEDSAMYFCASSGEQGEQFFGPGTRLTVL.

This chain connects TRBV7-2 to TRBJ2-7; D is unclear. The CDR3 covers 13 residues. In germline, CDR1 is SGHTA, CDR2 FQGNSA. Trimming cost V 8 bases and J 0 bases, with 11 bases left between them. This CDR3 reads CASGTPSSYEQYF. The CDR3 DNA reads as TGTGCCAGCGGTACTCCGAGCTCCTACGAGCAGTACTTC.

V gene TRBV5-6 combines with J gene TRBJ1-2; TRBD1 aligns across 8 bases. Trimming took 4 bases from V and 8 from J; bases not matched to a gene: 7. The CDR3 totals 13 residues. Germline V CDR1 and CDR2: SGHDT, YYEEEE. CDR3 protein: CASSPDRVEGYTF. The DNA for the CDR3 is TGTGCCAGCAGCCCGGACAGGGTGGAGGGCTACACCTTC.

The chain links TRBV7-2 to TRBJ1-3; D might be TRBD1 (6 bases). Germline V gene sequence: CDR1 SGHTA, CDR2 FQGNSA. The CDR3 has 15 residues. V was clipped by 1 base and J by 4 bases, with 11 bases between them. DNA of the CDR3: TGTGCCAGCAGCTTAGTTGCAGGGGAGGGAAACACCATATATTTT. This gives the protein CASSLVAGEGNTIYF.

About this clone itself: Other DNA sequences in this specimen translate into the identical CDR3. The chain combines TRBV7-2 with TRBJ2-7, with 8 bases matching TRBD1. Germline CDR1 is SGHTA and CDR2 is FQGNSA. V was clipped by 3 bases and J by 4 bases; unmatched bases: 5. The CDR3 is 14 residues long. This CDR3 is CASSFGTGLYEQYF. The DNA for the CDR3 is TGTGCCAGCAGCTTTGGGACAGGATTGTACGAGCAGTACTTC.